This entry features one T cell receptor (beta chain) sequence. This sample is part of a study of blood T cell repertoires in COVID-19. Clones were read by immunoSEQ multiplex PCR, and TCRdb kept only the in-frame ones, dropping some. The sample records hundreds of thousands of clones, approximately 86% being singletons. This CDR3 comprises 16 residues. Between the trimmed V and J ends, which lost 7 bases and 2 bases, there was a span of 20 bases. CDR1 and CDR2 from the germline V gene are SGHDN and FVKESK. The material sequenced was peripheral blood. V gene TRBV14 combines with J gene TRBJ2-5; D not resolved. The receptor was derived from a man between 70 and 80 years old with acute or convalescent COVID-19. The chain's CDR3 is CASNLPGRSYQETQYF. CDR3 sequence (DNA): TGTGCCAGCAATCTCCCTGGGCGCAGCTATCAAGAGACCCAGTACTTC.